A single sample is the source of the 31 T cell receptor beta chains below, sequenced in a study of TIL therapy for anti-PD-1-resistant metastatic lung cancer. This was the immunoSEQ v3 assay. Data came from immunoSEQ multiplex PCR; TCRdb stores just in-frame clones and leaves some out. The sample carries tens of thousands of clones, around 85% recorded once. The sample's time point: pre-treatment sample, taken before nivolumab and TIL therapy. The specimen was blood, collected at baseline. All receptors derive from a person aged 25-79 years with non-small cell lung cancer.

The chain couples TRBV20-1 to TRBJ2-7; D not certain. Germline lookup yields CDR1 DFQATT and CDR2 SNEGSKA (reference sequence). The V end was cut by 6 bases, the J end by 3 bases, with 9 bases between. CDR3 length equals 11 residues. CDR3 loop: CSATGLYEQYF. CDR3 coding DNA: TGCAGTGCCACCGGCCTCTACGAGCAGTACTTC.

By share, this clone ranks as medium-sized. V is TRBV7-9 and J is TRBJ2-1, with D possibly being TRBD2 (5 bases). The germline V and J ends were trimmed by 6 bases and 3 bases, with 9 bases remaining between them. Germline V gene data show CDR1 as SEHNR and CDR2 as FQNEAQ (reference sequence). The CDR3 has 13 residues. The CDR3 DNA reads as TGTGCCAGCAGGGAGACTAACTACAATGAGCAGTTCTTC. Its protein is CASRETNYNEQFF.

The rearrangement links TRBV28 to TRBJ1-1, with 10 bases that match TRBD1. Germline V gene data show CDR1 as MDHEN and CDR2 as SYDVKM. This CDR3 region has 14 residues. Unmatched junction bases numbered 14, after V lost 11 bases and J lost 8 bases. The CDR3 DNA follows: TGTGCCGCCCGAAACCGGGACAGGGGTTCCGAAGCTTTCTTT. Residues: CAARNRDRGSEAFF. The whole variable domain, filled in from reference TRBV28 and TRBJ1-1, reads DVKVTQSSRYLVKRTGEKVFLECVQDMDHENMFWYRQDPGLGLRLIYFSYDVKMKEKGDIPEGYSVSREKKERFSLILESASTNQTSMYLCAARNRDRGSEAFFGQGTRLTVV.

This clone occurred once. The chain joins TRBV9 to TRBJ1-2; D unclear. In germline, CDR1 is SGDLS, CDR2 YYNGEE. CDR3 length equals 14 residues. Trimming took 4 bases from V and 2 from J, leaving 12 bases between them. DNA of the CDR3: TGTGCCAGCAGCTTAGAGGTGGGAAACTATGGCTACACCTTC. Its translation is CASSLEVGNYGYTF.

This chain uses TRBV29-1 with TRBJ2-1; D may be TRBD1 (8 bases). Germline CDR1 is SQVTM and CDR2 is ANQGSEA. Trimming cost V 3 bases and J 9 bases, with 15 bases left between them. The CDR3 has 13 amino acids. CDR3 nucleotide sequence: TGCAGCGTTGAGGCAGGGGGCGGGGGTGAGCAGTTCTTC. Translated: CSVEAGGGGEQFF.

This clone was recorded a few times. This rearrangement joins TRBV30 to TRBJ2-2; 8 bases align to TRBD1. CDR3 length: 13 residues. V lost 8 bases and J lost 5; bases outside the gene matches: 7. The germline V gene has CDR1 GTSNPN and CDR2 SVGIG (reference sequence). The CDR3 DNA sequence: TGTGCCCTAGCCAGGGGGCAGACCGGGGAGCTGTTTTTT. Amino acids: CALARGQTGELFF.

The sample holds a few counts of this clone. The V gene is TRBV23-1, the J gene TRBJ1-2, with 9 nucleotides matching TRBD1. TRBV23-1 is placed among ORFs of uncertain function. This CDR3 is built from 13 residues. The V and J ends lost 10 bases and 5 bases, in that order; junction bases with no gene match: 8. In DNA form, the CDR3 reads TGCGCCATCCCGGGACAGGGCAAATATGGCTACACCTTC. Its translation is CAIPGQGKYGYTF.

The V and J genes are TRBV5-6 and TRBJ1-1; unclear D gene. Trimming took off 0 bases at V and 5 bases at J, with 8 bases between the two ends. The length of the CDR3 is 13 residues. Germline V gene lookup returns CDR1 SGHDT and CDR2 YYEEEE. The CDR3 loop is CASSLGPGTEAFF. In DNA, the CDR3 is TGTGCCAGCAGCTTGGGGCCTGGGACTGAAGCTTTCTTT.

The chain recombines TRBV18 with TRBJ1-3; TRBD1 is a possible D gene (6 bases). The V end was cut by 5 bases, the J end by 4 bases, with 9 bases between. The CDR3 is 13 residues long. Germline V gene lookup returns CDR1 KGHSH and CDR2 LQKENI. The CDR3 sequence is CASSAGTGNTIYF. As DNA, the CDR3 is TGTGCCAGCTCAGCCGGGACAGGAAACACCATATATTTT.

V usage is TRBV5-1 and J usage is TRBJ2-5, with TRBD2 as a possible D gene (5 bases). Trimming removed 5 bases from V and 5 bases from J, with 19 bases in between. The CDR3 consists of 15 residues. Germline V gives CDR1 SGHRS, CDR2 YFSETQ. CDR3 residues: CASRMGAAVVETQYF. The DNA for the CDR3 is TGCGCCAGCAGAATGGGAGCTGCCGTCGTGGAGACCCAGTACTTC.

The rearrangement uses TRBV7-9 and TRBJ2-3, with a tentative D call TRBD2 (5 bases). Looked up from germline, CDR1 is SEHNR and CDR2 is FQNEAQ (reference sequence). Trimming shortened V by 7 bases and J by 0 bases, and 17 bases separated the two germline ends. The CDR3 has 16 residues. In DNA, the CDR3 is TGTGCCAGCATCCCCTGGACTTCTCCTAGCACAGATACGCAGTATTTT. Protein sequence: CASIPWTSPSTDTQYF.

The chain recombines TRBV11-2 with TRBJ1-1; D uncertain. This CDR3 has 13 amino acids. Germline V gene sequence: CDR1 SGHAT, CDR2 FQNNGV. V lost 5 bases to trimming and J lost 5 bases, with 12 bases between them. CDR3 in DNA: TGTGCCAGCAGCCTACGGGTGGGGACTGAAGCTTTCTTT. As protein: CASSLRVGTEAFF.

The CDR3 DNA reads TGTGCCAGCAGTTACTCGGTTCCCAGGGTCGGTGAAAAACTGTTTTTT. Translated: CASSYSVPRVGEKLFF. The chain uses TRBV6-2 or TRBV6-3 and TRBJ1-4; perhaps TRBD1 as D (5 bases). CDR3 size: 16 residues. The V end lost 0 bases, the J end lost 7 bases, and 15 bases lay between the germline ends. Looked up from germline, CDR1 is MNHEY and CDR2 is SVGEGT.

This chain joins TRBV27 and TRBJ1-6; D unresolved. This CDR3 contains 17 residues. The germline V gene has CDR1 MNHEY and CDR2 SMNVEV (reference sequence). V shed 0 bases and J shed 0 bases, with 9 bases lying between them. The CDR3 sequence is CASSLSPPSSYNSPLHF. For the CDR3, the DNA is TGTGCCAGCAGTTTATCGCCCCCGAGCTCCTATAATTCACCCCTCCACTTT.

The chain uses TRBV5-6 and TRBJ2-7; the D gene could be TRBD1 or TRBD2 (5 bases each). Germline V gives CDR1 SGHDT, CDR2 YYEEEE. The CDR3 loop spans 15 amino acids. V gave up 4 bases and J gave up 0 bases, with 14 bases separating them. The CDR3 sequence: CASSHRGVSSYEQYF. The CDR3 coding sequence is TGTGCCAGCAGCCACCGGGGCGTTAGCTCCTACGAGCAGTACTTC.

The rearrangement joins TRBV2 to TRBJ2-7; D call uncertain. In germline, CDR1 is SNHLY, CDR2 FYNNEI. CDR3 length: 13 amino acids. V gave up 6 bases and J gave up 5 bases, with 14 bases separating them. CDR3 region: CASSLRMAHEQYF. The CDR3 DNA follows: TGTGCCAGCAGCCTCAGAATGGCCCACGAGCAGTACTTC.

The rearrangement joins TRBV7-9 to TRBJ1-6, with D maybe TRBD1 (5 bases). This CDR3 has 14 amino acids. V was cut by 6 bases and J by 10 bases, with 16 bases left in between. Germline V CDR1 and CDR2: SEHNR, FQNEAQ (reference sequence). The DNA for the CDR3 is TGTGCCAGCAGTCCCGTAACCCGGGGGTCACCCCTCCACTTT. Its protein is CASSPVTRGSPLHF.

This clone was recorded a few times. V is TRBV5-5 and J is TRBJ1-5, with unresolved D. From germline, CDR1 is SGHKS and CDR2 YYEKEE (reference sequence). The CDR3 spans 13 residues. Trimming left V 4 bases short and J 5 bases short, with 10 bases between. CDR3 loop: CASSGRLDQPQHF. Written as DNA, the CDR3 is TGTGCCAGCAGCGGACGGCTTGATCAGCCCCAGCATTTT.

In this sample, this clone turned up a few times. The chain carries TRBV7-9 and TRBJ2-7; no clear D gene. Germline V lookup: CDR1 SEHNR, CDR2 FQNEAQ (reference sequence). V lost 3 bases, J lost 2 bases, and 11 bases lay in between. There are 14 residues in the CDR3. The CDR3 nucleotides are TGTGCCAGCAGCTTCGTAGGTAACACCTACGAGCAGTACTTC. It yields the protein CASSFVGNTYEQYF.

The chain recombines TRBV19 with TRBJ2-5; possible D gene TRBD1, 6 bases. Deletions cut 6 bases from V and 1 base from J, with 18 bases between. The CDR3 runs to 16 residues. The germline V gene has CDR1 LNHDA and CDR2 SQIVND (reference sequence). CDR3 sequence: CASRNSDSPFQETQYF. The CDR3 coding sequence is TGTGCCAGTAGAAACTCGGACAGCCCCTTCCAAGAGACCCAGTACTTC.

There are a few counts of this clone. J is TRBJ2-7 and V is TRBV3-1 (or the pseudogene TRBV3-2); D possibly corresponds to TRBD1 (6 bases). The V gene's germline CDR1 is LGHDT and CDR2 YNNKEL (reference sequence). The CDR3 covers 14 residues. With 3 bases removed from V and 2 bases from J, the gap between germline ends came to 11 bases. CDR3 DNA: TGTGCCAGCAGCCACGCCGGACAGACCTACGAGCAGTACTTC. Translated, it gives CASSHAGQTYEQYF.

The CDR3 DNA sequence: TGTGCCAGCAGTAGACAGTCGAACACTGAAGCTTTCTTT. Amino acid sequence: CASSRQSNTEAFF. V is TRBV6-4 and J is TRBJ1-1; a possible D gene is TRBD1 (5 bases). V was cut by 5 bases and J by 1 base, with 8 bases left in between. This CDR3 contains 13 residues. CDR1 and CDR2 from the germline V gene are MRHNA and SNTAGT.

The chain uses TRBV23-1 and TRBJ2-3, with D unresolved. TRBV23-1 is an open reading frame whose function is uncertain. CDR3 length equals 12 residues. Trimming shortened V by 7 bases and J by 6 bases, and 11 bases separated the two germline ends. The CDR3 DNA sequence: TGCGCCAGCACCCTCCGGCGGGATACGCAGTATTTT. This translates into CASTLRRDTQYF.

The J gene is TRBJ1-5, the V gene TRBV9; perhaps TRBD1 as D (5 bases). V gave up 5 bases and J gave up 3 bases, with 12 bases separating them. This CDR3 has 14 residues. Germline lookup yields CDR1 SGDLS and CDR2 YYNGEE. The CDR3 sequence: CASSVSGNNQPQHF. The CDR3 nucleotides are TGTGCCAGCAGTGTTTCAGGGAACAATCAGCCCCAGCATTTT.

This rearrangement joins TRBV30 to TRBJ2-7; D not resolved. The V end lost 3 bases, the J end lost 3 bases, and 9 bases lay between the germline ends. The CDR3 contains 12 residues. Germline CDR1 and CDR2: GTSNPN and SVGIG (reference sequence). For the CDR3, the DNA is TGTGCCTGGAGCGTCTGGGGCTACGAGCAGTACTTC. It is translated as CAWSVWGYEQYF. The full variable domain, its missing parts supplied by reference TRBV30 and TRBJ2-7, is SQTIHQWPATLVQPVGSPLSLECTVEGTSNPNLYWYRQAAGRGLQLLFYSVGIGQISSEVPQNLSASRPQDRQFILSSKKLLLSDSGFYLCAWSVWGYEQYFGPGTRLTVT.

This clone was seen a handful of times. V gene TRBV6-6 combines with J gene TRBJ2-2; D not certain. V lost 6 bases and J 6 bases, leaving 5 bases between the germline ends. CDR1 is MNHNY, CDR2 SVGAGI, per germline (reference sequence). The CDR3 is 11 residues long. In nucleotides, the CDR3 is TGTGCCAGCAGAGCGCCCGGGGAGCTGTTTTTT. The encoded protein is CASRAPGELFF.

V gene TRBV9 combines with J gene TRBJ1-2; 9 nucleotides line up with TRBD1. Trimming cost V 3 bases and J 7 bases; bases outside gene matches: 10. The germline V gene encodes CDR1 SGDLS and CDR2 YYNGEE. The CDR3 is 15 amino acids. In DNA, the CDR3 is TGTGCCAGCAGCGCAGGGGGACAGGGATTGAGTGGCTACACCTTC. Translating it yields CASSAGGQGLSGYTF.

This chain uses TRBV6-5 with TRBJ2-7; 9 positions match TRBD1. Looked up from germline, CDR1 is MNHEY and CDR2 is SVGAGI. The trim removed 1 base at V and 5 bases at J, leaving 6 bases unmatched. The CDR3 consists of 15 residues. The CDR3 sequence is CASSYWIGQGHEQYF. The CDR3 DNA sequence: TGTGCCAGCAGTTACTGGATAGGACAGGGGCACGAGCAGTACTTC.

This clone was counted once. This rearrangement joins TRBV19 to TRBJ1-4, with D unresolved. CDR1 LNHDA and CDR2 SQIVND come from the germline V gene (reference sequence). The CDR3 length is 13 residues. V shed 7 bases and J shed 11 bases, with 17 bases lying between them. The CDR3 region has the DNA TGTGCCAGTAAAACGGCCCAAACGGGGAAACTGTTTTTT. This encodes CASKTAQTGKLFF.

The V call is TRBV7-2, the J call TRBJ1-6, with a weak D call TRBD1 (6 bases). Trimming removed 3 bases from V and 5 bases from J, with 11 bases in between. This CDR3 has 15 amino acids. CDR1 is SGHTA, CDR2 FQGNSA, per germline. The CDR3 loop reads CASSLNRADNSPLHF. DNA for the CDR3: TGTGCCAGCAGCTTGAACAGGGCGGATAATTCACCCCTCCACTTT.

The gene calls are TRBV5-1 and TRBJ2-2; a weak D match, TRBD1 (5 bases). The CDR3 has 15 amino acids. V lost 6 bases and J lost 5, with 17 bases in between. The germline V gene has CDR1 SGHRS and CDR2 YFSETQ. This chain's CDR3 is CASTPVQGYTGELFF. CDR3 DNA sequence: TGCGCCAGCACCCCGGTCCAGGGATATACCGGGGAGCTGTTTTTT.